These 20 T cell receptor beta chains originate from one sample sequenced in a study of T cells after yellow fever vaccination. TCRdb processed the 5' RACE reads anew with MiXCR; each CDR3 protein has one entry. The sample yields fewer than 350,000 distinct CDR3 sequences, 8.7% seen once. The specimen was PBMCs, collected on the day of the first yellow fever vaccination. Receptor source: a man aged 18 to 35 who received the YFV17D yellow fever vaccine.

This clonotype was observed a few times. V and J are TRBV12-3 or TRBV12-4 and TRBJ1-2, with TRBD1 identical over 7 bases. V lost 6 bases, J lost 2 bases, and 9 bases stayed unmatched. The CDR3 covers 15 residues. The CDR3 DNA reads TGTGCCAGCAGCTCCGGGACAGCTGCAAACTATGGCTACACCTTC. Encoded protein: CASSSGTAANYGYTF.

In its sample, this clonotype was seen a few times. This chain connects TRBV7-9 to TRBJ1-1, with 7 bases aligning to TRBD1. V gave up 6 bases and J gave up 10 bases; unmatched junction bases: 8. The CDR3 runs 12 residues. The germline gives CDR1 SEHNR, CDR2 FQNEAQ (reference sequence). The CDR3 reads CASSQQGRGAFF. The CDR3 DNA reads as TGTGCCAGCAGTCAACAGGGGCGCGGAGCTTTCTTT.

This clonotype was recorded at least ten times. This chain joins TRBV12-3 or TRBV12-4 and TRBJ1-5; D possibly corresponds to TRBD1 (5 bases). The CDR3 covers 14 residues. Trimming took off 5 bases at V and 0 bases at J, with 8 bases between the two ends. The DNA of the CDR3 is TGTGCCAGCAGTCGGGACCATAGCAATCAGCCCCAGCATTTT. The encoded protein is CASSRDHSNQPQHF.

The J gene is TRBJ2-7, the V gene TRBV24-1; TRBD1 matches at 7 bases. The CDR3 runs 15 residues. Germline trimming cut 4 bases from V and 3 bases from J; bases unmatched to any gene: 8. Per the germline V gene, CDR1 is KGHDR and CDR2 is SFDVKD. The CDR3 DNA follows: TGTGCCACCAGTGACCCCAAACAGGGGAGCTACGAGCAGTACTTC. Amino acids: CATSDPKQGSYEQYF.

The V call is TRBV11-2, the J call TRBJ2-5; D gene uncertain. Germline V gene sequence: CDR1 SGHAT, CDR2 FQNNGV. V lost 5 bases and J lost 4, with 17 bases in between. The length of the CDR3 is 15 residues. The CDR3 spells CASSPGRGGPETQYF. The CDR3 DNA sequence: TGTGCCAGCAGCCCGGGTAGAGGCGGACCAGAGACCCAGTACTTC.

The CDR3 sequence: CSARDPRTEGYTF. CDR3 in DNA: TGCAGTGCTAGAGATCCTAGGACAGAGGGCTACACCTTC. The chain combines TRBV20-1 with TRBJ1-2; TRBD1 is a possible D gene (6 bases). In germline, CDR1 is DFQATT, CDR2 SNEGSKA (reference sequence). V was clipped by 0 bases and J by 8 bases, with 13 bases between them. The CDR3 has 13 residues.

This clonotype showed up many times. This rearrangement joins TRBV4-1 to TRBJ2-1; tentatively, D is TRBD2 (5 bases). Germline V gene sequence: CDR1 MGHRA, CDR2 YSYEKL. The V end lost 0 bases, the J end lost 8 bases, and 14 bases lay between the germline ends. The CDR3 runs 15 residues. CDR3 bases: TGCGCCAGCAGCCAAGACGGTCTCCTGGACTATGAGCAGTTCTTC. Translating gives CASSQDGLLDYEQFF.

The chain uses TRBV20-1 and TRBJ2-2; 9 positions match TRBD1. The CDR3 contains 13 residues. V shed 6 bases, J shed 7 bases, and the junction held 6 bases outside the gene matches. Germline CDR1 and CDR2: DFQATT and SNEGSKA (reference sequence). Here the CDR3 DNA reads TGCAGTGCCCGGACAGGGGTCGGCGGGGAGCTGTTTTTT. Translation gives CSARTGVGGELFF.

This clonotype showed up many times. The V gene is TRBV29-1, the J gene TRBJ2-7, with no clear D. V was clipped by 5 bases and J by 0 bases, with 11 bases between them. The CDR3 runs to 13 residues. The V gene's germline CDR1 is SQVTM and CDR2 ANQGSEA. The DNA of the CDR3 is TGCAGCGTTCGACGGATTAGCTCCTACGAGCAGTACTTC. Encoded protein: CSVRRISSYEQYF.

This clonotype turned up a few times. V usage is TRBV29-1 and J usage is TRBJ1-1, with 8 bases aligning to TRBD1. The CDR3 has 12 residues. After removal of 3 bases from V and 4 bases from J, the junction contained 1 base not matched to a gene. CDR1 and CDR2 from the germline V gene are SQVTM and ANQGSEA. CDR3 sequence reads: CSVEDRATEAFF. The CDR3 nucleotides are TGCAGCGTTGAGGACAGGGCCACTGAAGCTTTCTTT.

The genes are TRBV5-1 and TRBJ2-5; 7 positions match TRBD1. The CDR3 consists of 15 residues. The germline V gene has CDR1 SGHRS and CDR2 YFSETQ. V lost 4 bases to trimming and J lost 2 bases; unmatched junction nucleotides: 8. The CDR3 here is CASSPTGGQQETQYF. The CDR3 DNA sequence: TGCGCCAGCAGCCCGACTGGGGGACAGCAAGAGACCCAGTACTTC. The whole variable domain, filled in from reference TRBV5-1 and TRBJ2-5, reads KAGVTQTPRYLIKTRGQQVTLSCSPISGHRSVSWYQQTPGQGLQFLFEYFSETQRNKGNFPGRFSGRQFSNSRSEMNVSTLELGDSALYLCASSPTGGQQETQYFGPGTRLLVL.

The genes are TRBV7-2 and TRBJ2-1; possibly TRBD2 for D (5 bases). V was pared by 4 bases and J by 3 bases, with 10 bases between. The CDR3 contains 14 residues. Germline assignment: CDR1 SGHTA and CDR2 FQGNSA. The chain's CDR3 is CASSSLRGYNEQFF. The CDR3 DNA sequence: TGTGCCAGCAGCTCCCTCCGGGGCTACAATGAGCAGTTCTTC.

This rearrangement joins TRBV7-9 to TRBJ1-6, with D maybe TRBD1 (5 bases). Deletions cut 5 bases from V and 1 base from J, with 9 bases between. Germline loops: CDR1 SEHNR, CDR2 FQNEAQ (reference sequence). This CDR3 region has 15 residues. CDR3 residues: CASSLRESYNSPLHF. The CDR3 DNA follows: TGTGCCAGCAGCCTCAGGGAGTCCTATAATTCACCCCTCCACTTT.

This clonotype has a handful of counts. The gene calls are TRBV20-1 and TRBJ2-3; 13 bases map to TRBD2. The junction had 6 bases not matched to a gene; V was cut back by 3 bases and J by 3 bases. The CDR3 consists of 16 residues. Germline values: CDR1 DFQATT, CDR2 SNEGSKA (reference sequence). CDR3 amino acids: CSASQTSGGPTDTQYF. In nucleotides, the CDR3 is TGCAGTGCTAGTCAGACTAGCGGGGGGCCTACAGATACGCAGTATTTT.

The V call is TRBV11-2, the J call TRBJ2-2; maybe TRBD1 (5 bases). The CDR3 consists of 17 residues. V was shortened by 4 bases and J by 0 bases, with 15 bases between the two germline ends. Germline CDR1 is SGHAT and CDR2 is FQNNGV. CDR3 loop: CASSSAGQGSNTGELFF. As DNA, the CDR3 is TGTGCCAGCAGCTCCGCAGGGCAGGGATCGAACACCGGGGAGCTGTTTTTT.

This clonotype was seen repeatedly, ten times or more. The genes are TRBV7-2 and TRBJ2-3; 8 bases map to TRBD2. The trim removed 3 bases at V and 2 bases at J, leaving 7 bases unmatched. Germline loops: CDR1 SGHTA, CDR2 FQGNSA. CDR3 length: 16 residues. The CDR3 loop is CASSFRGGGFTDTQYF. The DNA for the CDR3 is TGTGCCAGCAGCTTTAGGGGCGGGGGGTTCACAGATACGCAGTATTTT.

This chain connects TRBV11-3 to TRBJ1-2, with 7 bases fitting TRBD1. Trimming cost V 0 bases and J 4 bases; bases outside gene matches: 5. This CDR3 is 15 amino acids long. Germline lookup yields CDR1 SGHNT and CDR2 YENEEA. CDR3 nucleotide sequence: TGTGCCAGCAGCTTAGAAGGACAGGCCTTCTATGGCTACACCTTC. It yields the protein CASSLEGQAFYGYTF.

This clonotype was seen a single time. The chain carries TRBV7-9 and TRBJ1-1, with 8 bases matching TRBD1. CDR3 length: 15 residues. Unmatched junction bases numbered 6, after V lost 6 bases and J lost 0 bases. The germline gives CDR1 SEHNR, CDR2 FQNEAQ (reference sequence). DNA of the CDR3: TGTGCCAGCAGACCTACAGGGGGGATGAACACTGAAGCTTTCTTT. Encoded protein: CASRPTGGMNTEAFF.

The chain carries TRBV7-9 and TRBJ1-1; no definite D call. The CDR3 has 14 amino acids. Trimming took 4 bases from V and 7 from J, leaving 16 bases between them. CDR1 and CDR2 (germline): SEHNR, FQNEAQ (reference sequence). This chain's CDR3 is CASSSAERRGEAFF. The CDR3 DNA reads TGTGCCAGCAGCTCCGCCGAACGACGGGGTGAAGCTTTCTTT.

This clonotype was seen repeatedly, ten times or more. The chain carries TRBV4-2 and TRBJ2-3, with D perhaps assigned TRBD1 or TRBD2 (6 bases each). Trimming shortened V by 4 bases and J by 3 bases, and 14 bases separated the two germline ends. Germline loops: CDR1 LGHNA, CDR2 YNFKEQ. This CDR3 contains 15 residues. For the CDR3, the DNA is TGTGCCAGCAGCCTCAAGGGGGGCGGGACAGATACGCAGTATTTT. Translated, it gives CASSLKGGGTDTQYF.